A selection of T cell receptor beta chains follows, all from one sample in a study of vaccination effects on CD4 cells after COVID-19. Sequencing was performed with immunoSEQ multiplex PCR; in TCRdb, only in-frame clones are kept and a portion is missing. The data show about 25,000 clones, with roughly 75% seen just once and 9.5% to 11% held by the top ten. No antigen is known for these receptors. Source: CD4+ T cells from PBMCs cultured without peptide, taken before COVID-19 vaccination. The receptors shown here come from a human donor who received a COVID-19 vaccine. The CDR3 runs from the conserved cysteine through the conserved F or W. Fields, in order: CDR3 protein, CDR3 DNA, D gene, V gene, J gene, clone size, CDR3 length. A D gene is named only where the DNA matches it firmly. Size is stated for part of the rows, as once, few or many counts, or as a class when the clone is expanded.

CASRGDNRGIYGYTF	TGTGCCAGCAGGGGGGACAATCGGGGAATCTATGGCTACACCTTC	NA	TRBV2	TRBJ1-2	NA	15
CASSRSSTGASDEKLFF	TGTGCCAGCAGCCGAAGCTCCACGGGCGCAAGCGATGAAAAACTGTTTTTT	NA	TRBV5-4	TRBJ1-4	NA	17
CASRGGPKNIQYF	TGTGCCAGCAGAGGGGGTCCCAAAAACATTCAGTACTTC	NA	TRBV6-5	TRBJ2-4	NA	13
CASSFQETQYF	TGTGCCAGCAGCTTCCAAGAGACCCAGTACTTC	NA	TRBV5-6	TRBJ2-5	NA	11
CASSRGLGKTAFF	TGCGCCAGCAGTCGGGGCTTGGGGAAAACTGCGTTTTTT	NA	TRBV4-3	TRBJ1-4	NA	13
CASSLEGRAREQFF	TGCGCCAGCAGCTTGGAGGGGCGAGCTAGGGAGCAGTTCTTC	NA	TRBV5-1	TRBJ2-1	NA	14
CASSYGHTGELFF	TGTGCCAGCAGTTACGGCCATACCGGGGAGCTGTTTTTT	NA	TRBV6-6	TRBJ2-2	NA	13
CASSQVRSSSQYF	TGTGCCAGCAGCCAAGTTCGGAGTTCGTCCCAGTACTTC	NA	TRBV3-1/TRBV3-2	TRBJ2-5	NA	13
CSAAREANTEAFF	TGCAGCGCGGCCAGGGAGGCGAACACTGAAGCTTTCTTT	NA	TRBV29-1	TRBJ1-1	NA	13
CASSAALTSSQETQYF	TGTGCCAGCAGCGCCGCTTTAACTAGCTCACAAGAGACCCAGTACTTC	NA	TRBV9	TRBJ2-5	once	16
CASSQMDGTEAFF	TGTGCCAGCAGCCAGATGGATGGGACTGAAGCTTTCTTT	NA	TRBV14	TRBJ1-1	NA	13
CSARDDYGYTF	TGCAGTGCTAGAGACGACTATGGCTACACCTTC	NA	TRBV20-1	TRBJ1-2	NA	11
CSVGRAETQYF	TGCAGTGTTGGGCGAGCCGAGACCCAGTACTTC	NA	TRBV20-1	TRBJ2-5	NA	11
CASSLDPGANSPLHF	TGTGCCAGCAGCTTAGATCCCGGGGCAAATTCACCCCTCCACTTT	NA	TRBV11-2	TRBJ1-6	few	15
CASSSNTGELFF	TGTGCCAGCAGTTCGAACACCGGGGAGCTGTTTTTT	NA	TRBV28	TRBJ2-2	NA	12
CASSPNPWVFGDRIANEQFF	TGTGCCAGCAGCCCAAATCCGTGGGTTTTTGGGGACAGGATAGCGAATGAGCAGTTCTTC	TRBD1	TRBV9	TRBJ2-1	NA	20